This is a list of T cell receptor beta chains from one sample in a study of blood T cell repertoires in COVID-19. Assay: immunoSEQ multiplex PCR; the TCRdb copy retains only in-frame clones and omits some. The repertoire includes 60,000 to 90,000 clones, more than 75% of them detected once, and roughly 9.8% sits in the top ten. The material sequenced was peripheral blood. The receptors here all came from a man in his sixties with COVID-19, enrolled during active disease. Each CDR3 is given with its conserved first and last residue. A D gene is named only where the DNA matches it firmly.

V,D,J,CDR3,DNA
TRBV6-5,-,TRBJ1-1,CASTRGASAFF,TGTGCCAGCACCCGCGGGGCCTCAGCTTTCTTT
TRBV18,-,TRBJ1-5,CASSAGDQPQHF,TGTGCCAGCTCGGCGGGAGATCAGCCCCAGCATTTT
TRBV6-2/TRBV6-3,TRBD1,TRBJ2-1,CASSPGQGLSRFF,TGTGCCAGCAGTCCGGGACAGGGACTTAGTAGGTTCTTC
TRBV29-1,TRBD1,TRBJ1-2,CSVDTGVVNYGYTF,TGCAGCGTTGACACAGGGGTTGTTAACTATGGCTACACCTTC
TRBV2,TRBD1,TRBJ1-1,CASSSTGGNTEAFF,TGTGCCAGCAGTTCGACAGGGGGAAACACTGAAGCTTTCTTT
TRBV28,-,TRBJ1-6,CAAEGQTNSPLHF,TGTGCAGCGGAGGGGCAGACTAATTCACCCCTCCACTTT
TRBV7-3,TRBD1,TRBJ2-1,CASSLTGGGQFF,TGTGCCAGCAGCTTAACAGGGGGCGGGCAGTTCTTC
TRBV28,-,TRBJ1-2,CASSPTGFGGYTF,TGTGCCAGCAGTCCTACAGGGTTTGGGGGCTACACCTTC
TRBV28,-,TRBJ2-7,CASSFASSSYEQYF,TGTGCCAGCAGTTTTGCATCGAGCTCCTACGAGCAGTACTTC
TRBV4-1,TRBD1,TRBJ1-2,CASSQLTGPNYGYTF,TGCGCCAGCAGCCAATTGACAGGGCCCAACTATGGCTACACCTTC